Presented here are 17 T cell receptor beta chains from one specimen sequenced in a study of CD8+ T cells in alopecia areata. It was cDNA, reverse transcribed from extracted RNA, that served as the sequencing template. TCRdb keeps only in-frame clones here, not all; method: immunoSEQ multiplex PCR. The data list approximately 110,000 clones, none observed once; 20% falls to the top ten. The sample consisted of lesional skin. Receptors were obtained from a C3H/HeJ mouse with alopecia areata. The strain is characterized by the MHC haplotype H2-k.

This clone appeared a few times. Gene names follow the mouse nomenclature. From the germline J gene comes the end of the CDR3, since the read stops 4 residues before it. V and J are TRBV13-3 and TRBJ2-7, with D possibly matching TRBD2 (6 bases). Germline V gene lookup returns CDR1 NNHDY and CDR2 SYVADS. Trimming cost V 5 bases and J 0 bases, with 12 bases left between them. CDR3 length equals 14 residues. Here the CDR3 reads CASRNWALSYEQYF. The CDR3 bases that were read are TGTGCCAGCAGGAACTGGGCCCTCTCCTAT.

Remarks on this clone: Genes and germline come from the mouse. The sequenced fragment ends 4 residues before the CDR3 boundary, so the rest is inferred from the germline J gene. The genes are TRBV19 and TRBJ2-3; 10 bases are a match to TRBD2. Trimming cost V 5 bases and J 0 bases; bases outside gene matches: 6. CDR1 and CDR2 (germline): FNHDT, SITEND (reference sequence). The CDR3 covers 16 residues. The CDR3: CASSLWGGSSAETLYF. The DNA read from the CDR3 is TGTGCCAGCAGCCTCTGGGGGGGCTCTAGTGCAGAA.

In this sample, this clone turned up many times. Gene and germline names: mouse. The read gets to within 4 residues of the CDR3 end, and the germline J gene fills in the rest. This chain links TRBV13-3 with TRBJ2-1, with 9 bases matching TRBD2. The germline V gene encodes CDR1 NNHDY and CDR2 SYVADS. The CDR3 runs to 13 residues. CDR3 DNA (partial): TGTGCCAGCAAACCAGGGACTGGGGCT. This translates into CASKPGTGA. The entire CDR3 is CASKPGTGAEQFF.

This clone was found many times. Mouse germline and gene names are used. The CDR3 extends 4 residues past the end of the read, so its final part is completed from the germline J gene. The chain is built from TRBV13-3 and TRBJ1-1; D might be TRBD1 (6 bases). In germline, CDR1 is NNHDY, CDR2 SYVADS. The CDR3 extends over 11 amino acids. The CDR3 region is CASSGQKEVFF. The sequenced CDR3 bases are TGTGCCAGCTCGGGACAAAAA.

This clone turned up a few times. Gene names are the mouse ones. The read terminates 4 residues ahead of where the CDR3 ends, so the germline J gene completes it. This chain links TRBV13-3 with TRBJ1-4; 7 nucleotides align to TRBD1. After removal of 5 bases from V and 0 bases from J, the junction contained 4 bases not matched to a gene. The CDR3 extends over 15 amino acids. Germline CDR1 NNHDY, CDR2 SYVADS. The CDR3 bases that were read are TGTGCCAGCAGGACAGGGACCTTTTCCAACGAA. The encoded protein is CASRTGTFSNE. The CDR3 in full is CASRTGTFSNERLFF.

This clone was seen a handful of times. Genes here carry mouse names. The sequence runs out 4 residues before the end of the CDR3; the remainder is reconstructed from the germline J gene. This chain joins TRBV29 and TRBJ1-1; D not certain. The germline V gene encodes CDR1 MSHET and CDR2 SYDVDS. V lost 1 base and J 1 base, leaving 7 bases between the germline ends. The CDR3 is 14 amino acids. CDR3 DNA (partial): TGTGCTAGCAGTTTATTCGACAAAAACACA. Translation gives CASSLFDKNT. The full CDR3 protein is CASSLFDKNTEVFF.

This clone was seen a few times. These gene names are mouse names. The read gets to within 4 residues of the CDR3 end, and the germline J gene fills in the rest. V gene TRBV31 combines with J gene TRBJ2-5; maybe TRBD1 (6 bases). The V gene lost 3 bases and the J gene lost 1 base, with 8 bases spanning the gap. Germline lookup yields CDR1 GKSSPN and CDR2 SITVG. The CDR3 loop spans 13 amino acids. The part of the CDR3 DNA that was read is TGTGCCTGGAGCCGACAGGACCAAGAC. It yields the protein CAWSRQDQD. The entire CDR3 is CAWSRQDQDTQYF.

Many counts were recorded for this clone. Gene names are mouse gene names. The CDR3 goes on 4 residues after the read ends, and that part is filled in from the germline J gene. The chain has TRBV13-3 and TRBJ2-7; 8 bases are a match to TRBD2. The CDR3 totals 14 residues. Germline-derived CDR1 and CDR2 are NNHDY and SYVADS. The sequenced part of the CDR3 DNA is TGTGCCAGCAGTGATTCTGGGGGGATTTAT. Protein sequence: CASSDSGGIY. The entire CDR3 protein is CASSDSGGIYEQYF.

This clone appeared a few times. TCRdb's protein and the DNA translation differ at residue 12; the protein here comes from the DNA. Germline and genes here are mouse. The CDR3 end falls 3 residues outside the read, so it is completed with the germline J gene. The chain recombines TRBV17 with TRBJ1-3; TRBD1 agrees at 8 bases. This CDR3 is 15 amino acids long. Germline V CDR1 and CDR2: MNHDT, YYDKIL. The V segment lost 3 bases and the J segment 2 bases; nucleotides outside the gene matches: 3. This chain's CDR3 is CASSSWTGTGNTLYF. Incomplete CDR3 DNA: TGTGCTAGCAGTAGTTGGACAGGGACTGGAAATACG.

This clone was observed a few times. Gene names are the mouse ones. Read data end 4 residues before the CDR3 end; the end is taken from the germline J gene. V gene TRBV13-2 combines with J gene TRBJ1-4; a possible D gene is TRBD1 (6 bases). Germline V gene lookup returns CDR1 NNHNN and CDR2 SYGAGS (reference sequence). Trimming cost V 2 bases and J 0 bases, with 14 bases left between them. This CDR3 comprises 17 residues. The CDR3 loop reads CASGEEGQRISNERLFF. The DNA read from the CDR3 is TGTGCCAGCGGTGAAGAAGGACAGAGAATTTCCAACGAA.

As for this clone: The database protein in TCRdb disagrees with the DNA translation at residue 13; the sequence shown here was translated from the DNA. The gene names here belong to mouse. With the read ending 3 residues before the CDR3 end, the germline J gene is used to fill in that end. The chain carries TRBV13-3 and TRBJ1-6; TRBD1 matches at 10 bases. TRBJ1-6 is designated an ORF whose function remains uncertain. The J segment lost 9 bases and the V segment lost 1 base, leaving 7 bases of the junction unmatched. This CDR3 spans 16 amino acids. CDR1 and CDR2 (germline): NNHDY, SYVADS. CDR3 DNA, as far as it was read: TGTGCCAGCAGTGATTTGGGACAGGGGATGGTTTCGCCC. Translated: CASSDLGQGMVSP. The CDR3 in full is CASSDLGQGMVSPLYF.

A note on this clone: Any gene name here is a mouse gene name. The sequenced fragment ends 4 residues before the CDR3 boundary, so the rest is inferred from the germline J gene. The chain recombines TRBV13-2 with TRBJ2-1; D possibly corresponds to TRBD2 (5 bases). Germline V gene lookup returns CDR1 NNHNN and CDR2 SYGAGS (reference sequence). This CDR3 spans 13 amino acids. Trimming shortened V by 6 bases and J by 0 bases, and 7 bases separated the two germline ends. The part of the CDR3 DNA that was read is TGTGCCAGCGATTGGGGTAACTATGCT. Its translation is CASDWGNYA. The whole CDR3 sequence is CASDWGNYAEQFF.

This clone has only a few counts. TCRdb and the translated DNA give different amino acids at residue 11; the protein presented here is the one translated from the DNA. Gene names denote mouse genes. The read gets to within 3 residues of the CDR3 end, and the germline J gene fills in the rest. The rearrangement links TRBV13-3 to TRBJ1-6; possibly TRBD1 for D (6 bases). TRBJ1-6 belongs to the ORF category, with a function that is uncertain. This CDR3 contains 14 residues. Germline V gives CDR1 NNHDY, CDR2 SYVADS. V lost 4 bases to trimming and J lost 6 bases, with 11 bases between them. The CDR3 protein is CASSTGTFNSPLYF. Partial CDR3 DNA: TGTGCCAGCAGTACCGGGACATTTAATTCGCCC.

This clone has more than one count but fewer than ten. The gene symbols are mouse symbols. CDR3 sequence: CAWSPWGGESYEQYF. The sequenced part of the CDR3 DNA is TGTGCCTGGAGTCCCTGGGGGGGCGAGTCCTAT. The chain is built from TRBV31 and TRBJ2-7; 10 nucleotides match TRBD2. The read stops 4 residues short of the end of the CDR3; the missing end is completed from the germline J gene. V trimming: 1 base; J trimming: 1 base; junction bases outside the gene matches: 4. Germline V CDR1 and CDR2: GKSSPN, SITVG. The CDR3 extends over 15 amino acids. Full variable domain (remainder filled in from reference TRBV31 and TRBJ2-7): AQTIHQWPVAEIKAVGSPLSLGCTIKGKSSPNLYWYWQATGGTLQQLFYSITVGQVESVVQLNLSASRPKDDQFILSTEKLLLSHSGFYLCAWSPWGGESYEQYFGPGTRLTVL.

The sample holds many counts of this clone. Gene names and germline match the mouse. The CDR3 end falls 4 residues outside the read, so it is completed with the germline J gene. Other DNA sequences from this sample encode an identical CDR3 as well. The genes are TRBV13-3 and TRBJ2-2; 9 bases line up with TRBD2. The germline gives CDR1 NNHDY, CDR2 SYVADS. The V gene end was trimmed by 2 bases and the J gene end by 2 bases; junction bases not matched to a gene: 1. There are 15 residues in the CDR3. The CDR3 loop is CASSDGLGNTGQLYF. The DNA read from the CDR3 is TGTGCCAGCAGTGACGGACTGGGGAACACCGGG. The full variable domain, its missing parts supplied by reference TRBV13-3 and TRBJ2-2, is EAAVTQSPRSKVAVTGGKVTLSCHQTNNHDYMYWYRQDTGHGLRLIHYSYVADSTEKGDIPDGYKASRPSQENFSLILELASLSQTAVYFCASSDGLGNTGQLYFGEGSKLTVL.

In its sample, this clone was seen many times. Mouse gene names and germline throughout. The read is 4 residues too short to cover the CDR3 end, so that end is filled in from the germline J gene. The chain is built from TRBV13-3 and TRBJ2-3; no definite D call. In germline, CDR1 is NNHDY, CDR2 SYVADS. This CDR3 spans 13 amino acids. With 7 bases removed from V and 0 bases from J, the gap between germline ends came to 9 bases. CDR3 DNA, as far as it was read: TGTGCCAGCCAAACTGTTAGTGCAGAA. This encodes CASQTVSAE. The full-length CDR3 reads as CASQTVSAETLYF.

This clone was found a few times. Gene names are mouse gene names. The read ends 4 residues shy of where the CDR3 ends; the end is completed using the germline J gene. V gene TRBV17 combines with J gene TRBJ2-2; 11 bases agree with TRBD1. The V and J ends lost 1 base and 2 bases, in that order; junction bases with no gene match: 0. The CDR3 has 16 amino acids. From germline, CDR1 is MNHDT and CDR2 YYDKIL. CDR3 DNA, as far as it was read: TGTGCTAGCAGTAGAGGGACAGGGGGCAACACCGGG. It encodes CASSRGTGGNTG. The CDR3, in full, reads CASSRGTGGNTGQLYF. Based on the CDR3 plus reference TRBV17 and TRBJ2-2, the full variable domain is DTTVKQNPRYKLARVGKPVNLICSQTMNHDTMYWYQKKPNQAPKLLLFYYDKILNREADTFEKFQSSRPNNSFCSLYIGSAGLEYSAMYLCASSRGTGGNTGQLYFGEGSKLTVL.